This is a list of T cell receptor beta chains from one sample in a study of blood T cells in healthy people across ages. TCRdb processed the 5' RACE reads anew with MiXCR; each CDR3 protein has one entry. The sample shows approximately 1,000,000 distinct CDR3 sequences, 30% to 40% of them seen only once. Sequencing input: blood. These receptors were taken from a man aged 18 to 29 in good health. Both conserved end residues are part of each CDR3. A D gene is named only where the DNA matches it firmly. Clone size appears in some rows only: once, few, many, or a class for an expanded clone.

clone size: NA
J gene: TRBJ1-5
D gene: NA
V gene: TRBV12-3/TRBV12-4
CDR3 DNA: TGTGCCAGCAGTTTAGAGGTACAGGGTTTTGGAGACAATCAGCCCCAGCATTTT
CDR3 protein: CASSLEVQGFGDNQPQHF

clone size: NA
J gene: TRBJ2-3
D gene: TRBD2
V gene: TRBV20-1
CDR3 DNA: TGCAGTGCTGTGACTAGCGGATTCATAGATACGCAGTATTTT
CDR3 protein: CSAVTSGFIDTQYF

clone size: NA
J gene: TRBJ1-3
D gene: NA
V gene: TRBV4-1
CDR3 DNA: TGCGCCAGCAGCTCCGGTGCGGGAAACACCATATATTTT
CDR3 protein: CASSSGAGNTIYF

clone size: NA
J gene: TRBJ2-3
D gene: TRBD2
V gene: TRBV12-3/TRBV12-4
CDR3 DNA: TGTGCCAGCCGACTAGCGGGGGCCCCTAGCGCAGATACGCAGTATTTT
CDR3 protein: CASRLAGAPSADTQYF

clone size: NA
J gene: TRBJ1-1
D gene: NA
V gene: TRBV6-5
CDR3 DNA: TGTGCCAGCAAAGTGGGCTCAGAGAACACTGAAGCTTTCTTT
CDR3 protein: CASKVGSENTEAFF

clone size: once
J gene: TRBJ2-2
D gene: NA
V gene: TRBV4-3
CDR3 DNA: TGCGCCAGCAGCTCCTTAGACAGGAACACCGGGGAGCTGTTTTTT
CDR3 protein: CASSSLDRNTGELFF

clone size: few
J gene: TRBJ2-5
D gene: NA
V gene: TRBV15
CDR3 DNA: TGTGCCACCAGCAGAACAGGGTTTTGGGGAGAGACCCAGTACTTC
CDR3 protein: CATSRTGFWGETQYF

clone size: many
J gene: TRBJ1-2
D gene: NA
V gene: TRBV20-1
CDR3 DNA: TGCAGTGCTAGAGGGGATAACTATGGCTACACCTTC
CDR3 protein: CSARGDNYGYTF

clone size: many
J gene: TRBJ1-2
D gene: NA
V gene: TRBV12-3/TRBV12-4
CDR3 DNA: TGTGCCAGCAGTTGGGGCTATGGCTACACCTTC
CDR3 protein: CASSWGYGYTF

clone size: NA
J gene: TRBJ2-3
D gene: TRBD2
V gene: TRBV7-2
CDR3 DNA: TGTGCCAGCAGCTGGATAGCGGGGGGGACCACAGATACGCAGTATTTT
CDR3 protein: CASSWIAGGTTDTQYF

clone size: NA
J gene: TRBJ2-3
D gene: TRBD2
V gene: TRBV7-6
CDR3 DNA: TGTGCCAGCAGCCCACTGGGACTAGCGGGTGATACGCAGTATTTT
CDR3 protein: CASSPLGLAGDTQYF

clone size: NA
J gene: TRBJ2-7
D gene: TRBD2
V gene: TRBV5-1
CDR3 DNA: TGCGCCAGCAGCTTGGCGGCCCTAGCGGGCAATGAGCAGTACTTC
CDR3 protein: CASSLAALAGNEQYF

clone size: NA
J gene: TRBJ2-3
D gene: NA
V gene: TRBV12-3/TRBV12-4
CDR3 DNA: TGTGCCAGCAGTTTCGGGGTGTCGCGGGGAGACACAGATACGCAGTATTTT
CDR3 protein: CASSFGVSRGDTDTQYF

clone size: NA
J gene: TRBJ1-1
D gene: TRBD1
V gene: TRBV6-2/TRBV6-3
CDR3 DNA: TGTGCCAGCACCATGGACAGGCCGAACACTGAAGCTTTCTTT
CDR3 protein: CASTMDRPNTEAFF

clone size: few
J gene: TRBJ1-2
D gene: NA
V gene: TRBV5-6
CDR3 DNA: TGTGCCAGCAGCCCCGATACAGGGAGGGACTATGGCTACACCTTC
CDR3 protein: CASSPDTGRDYGYTF

clone size: NA
J gene: TRBJ1-4
D gene: NA
V gene: TRBV20-1
CDR3 DNA: TGCAGTGCTAGAGATACGGCATCAACTAATGAAAAACTGTTTTTT
CDR3 protein: CSARDTASTNEKLFF

clone size: NA
J gene: TRBJ2-5
D gene: TRBD1
V gene: TRBV9
CDR3 DNA: TGTGCCAGCTCAGACAGGGTGGGGGAGACCCAGTACTTC
CDR3 protein: CASSDRVGETQYF

clone size: NA
J gene: TRBJ2-1
D gene: NA
V gene: TRBV2
CDR3 DNA: TGTGCCAGCAGTGAATGGCGGGTTGTCAATGAGCAGTTCTTC
CDR3 protein: CASSEWRVVNEQFF

clone size: few
J gene: TRBJ2-2
D gene: NA
V gene: TRBV6-5
CDR3 DNA: TGTGCCAGCAGTTATAGGGGTACCGGGGAGCTGTTTTTT
CDR3 protein: CASSYRGTGELFF

clone size: NA
J gene: TRBJ1-5
D gene: NA
V gene: TRBV27
CDR3 DNA: TGTGCCAGCAGGCTTAGCGGAGGCAATCAGCCCCAGCATTTT
CDR3 protein: CASRLSGGNQPQHF

clone size: NA
J gene: TRBJ1-2
D gene: TRBD1
V gene: TRBV20-1
CDR3 DNA: TGCAGTGCTAGCAAAGCACGGGACAGGGAATACTGGACCTATGGCTACACCTTC
CDR3 protein: CSASKARDREYWTYGYTF

clone size: NA
J gene: TRBJ2-2
D gene: TRBD1
V gene: TRBV6-5
CDR3 DNA: TGTGCCAGCAGTCGAGCAGGGGGCGCGAACACCGGGGAGCTGTTTTTT
CDR3 protein: CASSRAGGANTGELFF

clone size: few
J gene: TRBJ2-5
D gene: NA
V gene: TRBV15
CDR3 DNA: TGTGCCACCAGCAGAGTGGGTGGAAGAAGATACCAAGAGACCCAGTACTTC
CDR3 protein: CATSRVGGRRYQETQYF

clone size: NA
J gene: TRBJ2-1
D gene: NA
V gene: TRBV20-1
CDR3 DNA: TGCAGTGCTAGGGCCTCCATCAACAATGAGCAGTTCTTC
CDR3 protein: CSARASINNEQFF

clone size: NA
J gene: TRBJ1-2
D gene: NA
V gene: TRBV12-3/TRBV12-4
CDR3 DNA: TGTGCCAGCAGTTTAGCGTTAGTTGGAGGGACCTATGGCTACACCTTC
CDR3 protein: CASSLALVGGTYGYTF

clone size: once
J gene: TRBJ2-1
D gene: NA
V gene: TRBV4-1
CDR3 DNA: TGCGCCAGCAGCCAAGCCGGAATGACCCAGTTCTTC
CDR3 protein: CASSQAGMTQFF

clone size: NA
J gene: TRBJ1-5
D gene: NA
V gene: TRBV7-6
CDR3 DNA: TGTGCCAGCAGCTTATCGTGGGGTGGCAATCAGCCCCAGCATTTT
CDR3 protein: CASSLSWGGNQPQHF

clone size: NA
J gene: TRBJ2-1
D gene: TRBD2
V gene: TRBV3-1
CDR3 DNA: TGTGCCAGCAGCCAAGTCGTTAGCGGGGATGAGCAGTTCTTC
CDR3 protein: CASSQVVSGDEQFF

clone size: NA
J gene: TRBJ2-7
D gene: NA
V gene: TRBV5-1
CDR3 DNA: TGCGCCAGCAGCGCCCGGGACGGAACTTACAATGAGCAGTACTTC
CDR3 protein: CASSARDGTYNEQYF

clone size: NA
J gene: TRBJ2-3
D gene: NA
V gene: TRBV4-3
CDR3 DNA: TGCGCCAGCAGCCAACGGCGGGCCGCTAGCACAGATACGCGGTATTTT
CDR3 protein: CASSQRRAASTDTRYF

clone size: few
J gene: TRBJ2-1
D gene: NA
V gene: TRBV9
CDR3 DNA: TGTGCCAGCAGCGCTGGACTCTTGGGCAATGAGCAGTTCTTC
CDR3 protein: CASSAGLLGNEQFF

clone size: NA
J gene: TRBJ2-7
D gene: NA
V gene: TRBV5-1
CDR3 DNA: TGCGCCAGCAGTTTAACAGGCGGGGACGAGCTGTACTTC
CDR3 protein: CASSLTGGDELYF

clone size: NA
J gene: TRBJ1-1
D gene: NA
V gene: TRBV6-1
CDR3 DNA: TGTGCCAGCAGTGCTTGGGACGGCTTGAACACTGAAGCTTTCTTT
CDR3 protein: CASSAWDGLNTEAFF

clone size: few
J gene: TRBJ1-1
D gene: NA
V gene: TRBV5-1
CDR3 DNA: TGCGCCAGCAGCTTGGCCGGAGATAGATTGGCTGAAGCTTTCTTT
CDR3 protein: CASSLAGDRLAEAFF

clone size: NA
J gene: TRBJ2-7
D gene: TRBD2
V gene: TRBV9
CDR3 DNA: TGTGCCAGCAGCAAAGCGGGGGGCTACGAGCAGTACTTC
CDR3 protein: CASSKAGGYEQYF

clone size: few
J gene: TRBJ1-5
D gene: NA
V gene: TRBV4-3
CDR3 DNA: TGCGCCAGCAGCCAAGATTTTGATTCGGGCTTCCAGCCCCAGCATTTT
CDR3 protein: CASSQDFDSGFQPQHF

clone size: NA
J gene: TRBJ2-5
D gene: NA
V gene: TRBV27
CDR3 DNA: TGCGCCAGCAGTCTCGCAGAGAATACTCAAGAGACCCAGTACTTC
CDR3 protein: CASSLAENTQETQYF

clone size: few
J gene: TRBJ1-2
D gene: NA
V gene: TRBV12-5
CDR3 DNA: TGTGCTAGTGGTCCACCCGGACAGTACTATGGCTACACCTTC
CDR3 protein: CASGPPGQYYGYTF

clone size: NA
J gene: TRBJ2-2
D gene: NA
V gene: TRBV20-1
CDR3 DNA: TGCAGTGCCAAGGGGATAGGCACCGGGGAGCTGTTTTTT
CDR3 protein: CSAKGIGTGELFF

clone size: NA
J gene: TRBJ2-3
D gene: NA
V gene: TRBV11-3
CDR3 DNA: TGTGCCAGCAGTGGGGCGGGGACAATCAGCACAGATACGCAGTATTTT
CDR3 protein: CASSGAGTISTDTQYF

clone size: few
J gene: TRBJ1-2
D gene: NA
V gene: TRBV18
CDR3 DNA: TGTGCCAGCTCACCGCGCTCTGGCTACACCTTC
CDR3 protein: CASSPRSGYTF

clone size: NA
J gene: TRBJ2-3
D gene: TRBD2
V gene: TRBV4-1
CDR3 DNA: TGCACCAGCAGTCTTGGACTAGCGGACACAGATACGCAGTATTTT
CDR3 protein: CTSSLGLADTDTQYF

clone size: few
J gene: TRBJ2-7
D gene: NA
V gene: TRBV6-1
CDR3 DNA: TGTGCCAGCAGTGAATGGGCAGGGAACGAGCAGTACTTC
CDR3 protein: CASSEWAGNEQYF

clone size: NA
J gene: TRBJ2-1
D gene: NA
V gene: TRBV5-1
CDR3 DNA: TGCGCCAGCAGCTCTCCCCCTGGTCTGAGGGAGCAGTTCTTC
CDR3 protein: CASSSPPGLREQFF

clone size: NA
J gene: TRBJ1-2
D gene: NA
V gene: TRBV3-1
CDR3 DNA: TGTGCCAGCAGCCAAGAGACAGGTTTAGGTAACTATGGCTACACCTTC
CDR3 protein: CASSQETGLGNYGYTF

clone size: NA
J gene: TRBJ1-1
D gene: NA
V gene: TRBV4-1
CDR3 DNA: TGCGCCAGCAGTCCCGAGGAGGGGCGCGAAGCTTTCTTT
CDR3 protein: CASSPEEGREAFF

clone size: once
J gene: TRBJ1-2
D gene: NA
V gene: TRBV7-9
CDR3 DNA: TGTGCCAGCAGCTCCTCCCCAGGGACCTATGGCTACACCTTC
CDR3 protein: CASSSSPGTYGYTF

clone size: NA
J gene: TRBJ2-7
D gene: NA
V gene: TRBV9
CDR3 DNA: TGTGCCAGCAGCGCTGTAGGGGCCCCCTACAATGAGCAGTACTTC
CDR3 protein: CASSAVGAPYNEQYF

clone size: NA
J gene: TRBJ1-1
D gene: NA
V gene: TRBV4-1
CDR3 DNA: TGCGCCAGCAGCCCCCGACGGGTGCCGGATAAGAACACTGAAGCTTTCTTT
CDR3 protein: CASSPRRVPDKNTEAFF

clone size: few
J gene: TRBJ2-1
D gene: NA
V gene: TRBV12-3/TRBV12-4
CDR3 DNA: TGTGCCAGCAGTTTCTCCCGCTCCTACAATGAGCAGTTCTTC
CDR3 protein: CASSFSRSYNEQFF

clone size: NA
J gene: TRBJ1-5
D gene: NA
V gene: TRBV10-3
CDR3 DNA: TGTGCCATCAGTGAGTCAGACAGCTCCAATCAGCCCCAGCATTTT
CDR3 protein: CAISESDSSNQPQHF

clone size: few
J gene: TRBJ1-6
D gene: TRBD1
V gene: TRBV7-9
CDR3 DNA: TGTGCCAGCAGCCCCGGGACAGGGGTCATCAATTCACCCCTCCACTTT
CDR3 protein: CASSPGTGVINSPLHF

clone size: NA
J gene: TRBJ2-3
D gene: NA
V gene: TRBV20-1
CDR3 DNA: TGCAGTGCTCGTCGGCCTAGCGACACAGATACGCAGTATTTT
CDR3 protein: CSARRPSDTDTQYF

clone size: NA
J gene: TRBJ2-3
D gene: NA
V gene: TRBV20-1
CDR3 DNA: TGCAGTGCTAGGGTCCCTGGGAGCAGCACAGATACGCAGTATTTT
CDR3 protein: CSARVPGSSTDTQYF

clone size: NA
J gene: TRBJ1-1
D gene: NA
V gene: TRBV6-2/TRBV6-3
CDR3 DNA: TGTGCCAGCAGTTACTCCGCAGGGTGGAACACTGAAGCTTTCTTT
CDR3 protein: CASSYSAGWNTEAFF